These 14 T cell receptor beta chains share one sample of origin, sequenced in a study of blood T cell repertoires in COVID-19. The assay was immunoSEQ multiplex PCR, and TCRdb's table has in-frame clones only and misses some. The data hold 220,000 or so clones, with about 80% observed a single time. The sample comprised peripheral blood. The receptors originated from a woman aged 60-75 years with acute or convalescent COVID-19.

This clone came up once. This chain connects TRBV28 to TRBJ1-2, with D hard to call. Trimming left V 6 bases short and J 8 bases short, with 10 bases between. The CDR3 totals 11 residues. CDR1 and CDR2 from the germline V gene are MDHEN and SYDVKM. The CDR3 DNA reads as TGTGCCAGCAGATCCGAGAGAGGCTACACCTTC. This encodes CASRSERGYTF.

This sequence joins TRBV25-1 and TRBJ1-3, with D hard to call. The CDR3 is 15 amino acids. CDR1 is MGHDK, CDR2 SYGVNS, per germline. V was shortened by 2 bases and J by 3 bases, with 11 bases between the two germline ends. The CDR3 protein is CASSEIRAGGNTIYF. The CDR3 DNA sequence: TGTGCCAGCAGTGAAATAAGGGCGGGTGGAAACACCATATATTTT.

The CDR3 nucleotides are TGTGCCACCCGAGAGGGGGCGGCCGGGGAGCTGTTTTTT. Translating it yields CATREGAAGELFF. This chain uses TRBV6-5 with TRBJ2-2; 7 nucleotides line up with TRBD1. The germline V gene has CDR1 MNHEY and CDR2 SVGAGI. Trimming took 10 bases from V and 6 from J; bases not matched to a gene: 8. CDR3 length equals 13 residues.

The chain combines TRBV6-6 with TRBJ2-2; maybe TRBD1 (6 bases). The CDR3 loop spans 14 amino acids. Deletions cut 5 bases from V and 3 bases from J, with 10 bases between. Looked up from germline, CDR1 is MNHNY and CDR2 is SVGAGI (reference sequence). CDR3 region: CASSPRQDTGELFF. CDR3 DNA: TGTGCCAGCAGTCCGAGACAGGACACCGGGGAGCTGTTTTTT.

This rearrangement joins TRBV6-5 to TRBJ1-3; 9 bases are a match to TRBD1. The CDR3 loop spans 14 amino acids. V lost 4 bases, J lost 7 bases, and 5 bases stayed unmatched. Germline CDR1 is MNHEY and CDR2 is SVGAGI. This chain's CDR3 is CASSSRDRENTIYF. The DNA for the CDR3 is TGTGCCAGCAGTTCCCGGGACAGGGAGAACACCATATATTTT.

The chain carries TRBV7-3 and TRBJ1-1, with 7 bases fitting TRBD1. CDR3 size: 17 residues. Germline V gives CDR1 SGHTA, CDR2 FQGTGA. V was pared by 0 bases and J by 5 bases, with 12 bases of the junction left unmatched. CDR3 in DNA: TGTGCCAGCAGCTTAACTGGAGTGGAGGGGGCCGCGACTGAAGCTTTCTTT. It specifies CASSLTGVEGAATEAFF.

The chain recombines TRBV5-1 with TRBJ2-1; 7 nucleotides agree with TRBD2. The germline V gene has CDR1 SGHRS and CDR2 YFSETQ. There are 15 residues in the CDR3. J lost 3 bases, V lost 2 bases, and 5 bases had no gene match. In DNA form, the CDR3 reads TGCGCCAGCAGCTTAAATAGCGGGTTCTACAATGAGCAGTTCTTC. Translating gives CASSLNSGFYNEQFF. The complete variable domain, with remaining parts taken from reference TRBV5-1 and TRBJ2-1, reads KAGVTQTPRYLIKTRGQQVTLSCSPISGHRSVSWYQQTPGQGLQFLFEYFSETQRNKGNFPGRFSGRQFSNSRSEMNVSTLELGDSALYLCASSLNSGFYNEQFFGPGTRLTVL.

This clone was counted only a few times. J is TRBJ2-1 and V is TRBV7-2; maybe TRBD2 (6 bases). V lost 5 bases and J lost 0, with 14 bases in between. The germline V gene encodes CDR1 SGHTA and CDR2 FQGNSA. CDR3 length: 16 residues. CDR3: CASSIRDLASYNEQFF. Written as DNA, the CDR3 is TGTGCCAGCAGCATCCGGGACTTAGCCTCCTACAATGAGCAGTTCTTC.

This chain joins TRBV11-2 and TRBJ2-7; TRBD1 matches at 10 bases. V gave up 0 bases and J gave up 4 bases; unmatched junction bases: 3. The CDR3 sequence is 15 residues long. Germline lookup yields CDR1 SGHAT and CDR2 FQNNGV. CDR3 nucleotides: TGTGCCAGCAGCTTAGAGTGGGGACAGGGGTACGAGCAGTACTTC. It specifies CASSLEWGQGYEQYF.

The rearrangement uses TRBV5-4 and TRBJ1-1; D possibly corresponds to TRBD1 (6 bases). The V and J ends lost 4 bases and 4 bases respectively, with 17 bases between them. The CDR3 runs to 15 residues. The germline V gene has CDR1 SGHNT and CDR2 YYREEE (reference sequence). In DNA form, the CDR3 reads TGTGCCAGCAGCGTGACAGGACATCTATTCACTGAAGCTTTCTTT. Its translation: CASSVTGHLFTEAFF.

This chain connects TRBV7-2 to TRBJ2-5, with a tentative D call TRBD1 (5 bases). Germline V gives CDR1 SGHTA, CDR2 FQGNSA. The CDR3 runs to 14 residues. V lost 5 bases and J 4 bases, leaving 14 bases between the germline ends. CDR3 nucleotides: TGTGCCAGCAGCCTACAAGGGGTGTTAGAGACCCAGTACTTC. Its translation is CASSLQGVLETQYF.

This chain connects TRBV5-1 to TRBJ2-1, with TRBD2 as a possible D gene (6 bases). CDR1 is SGHRS, CDR2 YFSETQ, per germline. Trimming pared 4 bases from V and 4 bases from J, leaving 15 bases between. The CDR3 contains 15 residues. The CDR3 spells CASSAGTYTYNEQFF. CDR3 sequence (DNA): TGCGCCAGCAGCGCCGGGACTTACACATACAATGAGCAGTTCTTC.

In this sample, this clone turned up a few times. V and J are TRBV7-9 and TRBJ1-3; the D gene is possibly TRBD1 (6 bases). CDR3 length: 13 residues. The V and J ends lost 5 bases and 7 bases respectively, with 12 bases between them. Germline V gene lookup returns CDR1 SEHNR and CDR2 FQNEAQ (reference sequence). The CDR3 region is CASSLRDTNTIYF. The CDR3 DNA reads as TGTGCCAGCAGCCTACGGGACACCAACACCATATATTTT.

The rearrangement uses TRBV15 and TRBJ1-2, with unresolved D. From germline, CDR1 is LNHNV and CDR2 YYDKDF (reference sequence). This CDR3 contains 18 residues. V dropped 0 bases and J dropped 7 bases, with 24 bases sitting between them. The CDR3 region is CATSRDLVAVSDVGGYTF. The DNA for the CDR3 is TGTGCCACCAGCAGAGATCTTGTAGCGGTCAGCGACGTGGGTGGCTACACCTTC.